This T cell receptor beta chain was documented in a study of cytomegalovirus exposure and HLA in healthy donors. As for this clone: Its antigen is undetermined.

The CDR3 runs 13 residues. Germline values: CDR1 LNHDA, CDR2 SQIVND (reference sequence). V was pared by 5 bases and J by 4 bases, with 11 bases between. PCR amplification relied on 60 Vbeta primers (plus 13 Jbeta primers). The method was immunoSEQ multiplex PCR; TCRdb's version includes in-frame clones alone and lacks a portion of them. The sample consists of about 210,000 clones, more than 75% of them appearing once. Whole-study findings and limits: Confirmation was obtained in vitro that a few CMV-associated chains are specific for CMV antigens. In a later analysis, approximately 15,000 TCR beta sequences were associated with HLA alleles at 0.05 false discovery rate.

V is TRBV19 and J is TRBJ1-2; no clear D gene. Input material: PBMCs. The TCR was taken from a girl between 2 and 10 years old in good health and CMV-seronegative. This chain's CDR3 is CASSLGRFYGYTF. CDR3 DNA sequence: TGTGCCAGTAGTCTCGGGAGATTCTATGGCTACACCTTC.